A selection of T cell receptor beta chains follows, all from one sample in a study of cytomegalovirus exposure and HLA in healthy donors. Data came from immunoSEQ multiplex PCR; TCRdb stores just in-frame clones and leaves some out. The sample records under 200,000 clones, around 85% being singletons. The material sequenced was PBMCs. The receptors here all came from a man in his fifties or sixties in good health and CMV-seropositive. The CDR3 runs from the conserved cysteine through the conserved F or W. Fields, in order: V gene, D gene, clone size, J gene, CDR3 protein, CDR3 DNA. The D gene is left open where the match is weak. Expanded clones are given a class, and other clones once, few, many or no size at all.

TRBV13	.	.	TRBJ2-2	CASRLTGTGELFF	TGTGCCAGCAGACTGACAGGGACTGGGGAGCTGTTTTTT
TRBV11-2	TRBD2	.	TRBJ2-5	CASSPTGGRAGATQYF	TGTGCCAGCAGCCCCACGGGCGGGAGGGCCGGGGCGACCCAGTACTTC
TRBV4-3	.	.	TRBJ2-3	CASSQHGSKKGTDTQYF	TGCGCCAGCAGCCAGCACGGGAGTAAAAAGGGGACAGATACGCAGTATTTT
TRBV4-1	.	once	TRBJ1-6	CASSQAWGAGNSPLHF	TGCGCCAGCAGCCAAGCATGGGGCGCGGGGAATTCACCCCTCCACTTT
TRBV27	TRBD2	.	TRBJ2-3	CASSLVAGGPADTQYF	TGTGCCAGCAGTTTAGTAGCGGGGGGGCCAGCAGATACGCAGTATTTT
TRBV10-2	TRBD2	.	TRBJ2-1	CASRLAGNNEQFF	TGCGCCAGCAGACTAGCGGGAAACAATGAGCAGTTCTTC
TRBV5-1	.	.	TRBJ1-1	CASSLDFAPRTEAFF	TGCGCCAGCAGCTTGGATTTTGCACCCAGGACTGAAGCTTTCTTT
TRBV10-3	.	.	TRBJ1-5	CAITREPQHF	TGTGCCATCACCCGAGAGCCCCAGCATTTT
TRBV5-4	TRBD2	.	TRBJ2-7	CASSLIIQAGVAYEQYF	TGTGCCAGCAGCTTGATAATTCAGGCGGGAGTTGCCTACGAGCAGTACTTC
TRBV5-1	.	.	TRBJ1-5	CASSAYPGLINQPQHF	TGCGCCAGCAGCGCCTATCCGGGACTGATCAATCAGCCCCAGCATTTT
TRBV19	TRBD1	.	TRBJ1-1	CASTRTGGSGTEAFF	TGTGCCAGTACCCGGACAGGGGGTTCGGGCACTGAAGCTTTCTTT
TRBV30	TRBD2	.	TRBJ2-3	CAWSFELAGTTDTQYF	TGTGCCTGGAGTTTCGAGTTAGCGGGCACCACAGATACGCAGTATTTT
TRBV5-1	.	.	TRBJ1-4	CASSSGISGGSEKLFF	TGCGCCAGCAGCTCCGGGATCTCGGGGGGAAGCGAAAAACTGTTTTTT
TRBV28	.	.	TRBJ1-2	CASSLSGNYGYTF	TGTGCCAGCAGTTTGTCCGGGAACTATGGCTACACCTTC
TRBV6-6	TRBD2	.	TRBJ2-1	CASSYGTSREQFF	TGTGCCAGCAGTTACGGGACTAGTCGTGAGCAGTTCTTC
TRBV7-2	.	.	TRBJ2-7	CASSLGLIYEQYF	TGTGCCAGCAGCTTAGGACTCATCTACGAGCAGTACTTC
TRBV28	TRBD2	.	TRBJ2-5	CASSHQGGETQYF	TGTGCCAGCAGTCATCAGGGAGGGGAGACCCAGTACTTC
TRBV6-1	TRBD1	.	TRBJ1-2	CASSRDSFYGYTF	TGTGCCAGCAGTCGGGACAGCTTCTATGGCTACACCTTC
TRBV28	TRBD2	.	TRBJ2-3	CASIPPLADLTDTQYF	TGTGCCAGCATCCCGCCACTAGCGGACCTCACAGATACGCAGTATTTT
TRBV6-5	.	few	TRBJ2-7	CASGGQSVLDEQYF	TGTGCCAGCGGAGGGCAGAGTGTGTTGGACGAGCAGTACTTC
TRBV28	TRBD1	.	TRBJ1-2	CASTQGARYGYTF	TGTGCCAGCACGCAGGGGGCTCGGTATGGCTACACCTTC
TRBV18	.	.	TRBJ1-1	CASSPSGLGTEAFF	TGTGCCAGCTCACCATCAGGGTTAGGGACTGAAGCTTTCTTT
TRBV5-1	.	few	TRBJ1-2	CASSFGDYGYTF	TGCGCCAGCAGCTTCGGGGACTATGGCTACACCTTC
TRBV19	TRBD1	once	TRBJ2-5	CASSSGQGGETQYF	TGTGCCAGTAGTAGTGGACAGGGTGGAGAGACCCAGTACTTC
TRBV6-1	TRBD2	.	TRBJ2-5	CASSEWGGRETQYF	TGTGCCAGCAGTGAATGGGGCGGGAGAGAGACCCAGTACTTC
TRBV9	.	.	TRBJ1-1	CASSPGQRENTEAFF	TGTGCCAGCAGCCCTGGACAGCGGGAGAACACTGAAGCTTTCTTT
TRBV5-1	TRBD2	once	TRBJ2-3	CASGRSSGISDTQYF	TGCGCCAGCGGGAGATCTAGCGGGATTTCAGATACGCAGTATTTT
TRBV20-1	.	.	TRBJ1-4	CSAWREKLFF	TGCAGTGCTTGGCGGGAAAAACTGTTTTTT
TRBV4-3	TRBD1	.	TRBJ1-2	CASSAPAGQGNYGYTF	TGCGCCAGCAGCGCCCCTGCGGGACAGGGAAACTATGGCTACACCTTC
TRBV9	TRBD1	.	TRBJ2-1	CASSRDRGTYNEQFF	TGTGCCAGCAGCCGAGACAGGGGCACCTACAATGAGCAGTTCTTC
TRBV27	TRBD1	.	TRBJ2-1	CASRPYGQGSNEQFF	TGTGCCAGCAGGCCTTACGGACAGGGATCAAATGAGCAGTTCTTC
TRBV4-2	.	.	TRBJ2-5	CASSQGGVKETQYF	TGTGCCAGCAGCCAAGGGGGGGTAAAAGAGACCCAGTACTTC
TRBV28	TRBD1	once	TRBJ2-1	CASRPTQGAYNEQFF	TGTGCCAGCAGACCGACACAGGGGGCCTACAATGAGCAGTTCTTC
TRBV5-1	TRBD2	.	TRBJ2-5	CASTLAGQETQYF	TGCGCCAGCACCTTAGCGGGGCAAGAGACCCAGTACTTC
TRBV25-1	TRBD1	once	TRBJ1-1	CASSEGQNMNTEAFF	TGTGCCAGCAGTGAGGGACAGAACATGAACACTGAAGCTTTCTTT
TRBV12-5	TRBD1	.	TRBJ1-2	CASGSPPGQAPVGYNGYTF	TGTGCTAGTGGTTCGCCCCCGGGACAGGCTCCCGTTGGATACAATGGCTACACCTTC
TRBV27	.	.	TRBJ1-2	CASSPQSGGGGGYTF	TGTGCCAGCAGTCCCCAATCGGGGGGGGGAGGTGGCTACACCTTC
TRBV2	TRBD1	.	TRBJ1-6	CATLQGRNSPLHF	TGTGCCACCCTACAGGGGCGGAATTCACCCCTCCACTTT
TRBV11-3	TRBD2	few	TRBJ2-7	CASSLRTSGPYEQYF	TGTGCCAGCAGCTTGCGGACTAGCGGGCCCTACGAGCAGTACTTC
TRBV9	.	.	TRBJ1-6	CASSGEGSKSPLHF	TGTGCCAGCAGCGGCGAAGGGAGTAAATCACCCCTCCACTTT
TRBV30	TRBD1	few	TRBJ1-3	CAWSIRDRVSGNTIYF	TGTGCCTGGAGTATCCGGGACAGGGTATCTGGAAACACCATATATTTT
TRBV5-1	TRBD1	.	TRBJ1-3	CASSLGTDRTGNTIYF	TGCGCCAGCAGCCTAGGGACAGACCGGACTGGAAACACCATATATTTT
TRBV6-5	TRBD1	once	TRBJ1-6	CASSYSGTVNSPLHF	TGTGCCAGCAGTTACTCGGGGACAGTTAATTCACCCCTCCACTTT
TRBV9	.	.	TRBJ1-1	CASSGNTGYNTEAFF	TGTGCCAGCAGCGGCAACACAGGGTACAACACTGAAGCTTTCTTT
TRBV27	.	once	TRBJ2-7	CASSFARHYEQYF	TGTGCCAGCAGTTTTGCCAGACACTACGAGCAGTACTTC